Below are 24 T cell receptor beta chains sequenced from a single sample in a study of T cell responses to AZD1222 COVID-19 vaccine. TCRdb's copy holds only in-frame clones and misses some; the assay was immunoSEQ multiplex PCR. The sample lists about 150,000 clones; about nine tenths were seen once. Specimen: peripheral blood, collected on day 0 of MenACWY control vaccination. These receptors were collected from an adult in good health.

The chain has TRBV9 and TRBJ1-1; 7 nucleotides align to TRBD1. After removal of 3 bases from V and 0 bases from J, the junction contained 11 bases not matched to a gene. CDR1 is SGDLS, CDR2 YYNGEE, per germline. The CDR3 runs to 17 residues. In DNA form, the CDR3 reads TGTGCCAGCAGCGCCCGGACAGGTTCGATTATGAACACTGAAGCTTTCTTT. This translates into CASSARTGSIMNTEAFF. The full variable domain, rest sourced from reference TRBV9 and TRBJ1-1, is DSGVTQTPKHLITATGQRVTLRCSPRSGDLSVYWYQQSLDQGLQFLIQYYNGEERAKGNILERFSAQQFPDLHSELNLSSLELGDSALYFCASSARTGSIMNTEAFFGQGTRLTVV.

This chain links TRBV5-5 with TRBJ1-2; D call uncertain. Trimming cost V 0 bases and J 0 bases, with 6 bases left between them. The germline V gene has CDR1 SGHKS and CDR2 YYEKEE (reference sequence). The CDR3 is 14 amino acids. CDR3 in DNA: TGTGCCAGCAGCTTGGTTGGAACTAACTATGGCTACACCTTC. Encoded protein: CASSLVGTNYGYTF.

The chain employs TRBV29-1 and TRBJ2-1, with 7 bases matching TRBD2. J lost 4 bases, V lost 4 bases, and 7 bases had no gene match. CDR3 length: 14 amino acids. Germline CDR1 is SQVTM and CDR2 is ANQGSEA. The chain's CDR3 is CSVGRSGIYNEQFF. Written as DNA, the CDR3 is TGCAGCGTTGGTCGGAGCGGGATTTACAATGAGCAGTTCTTC.

The chain carries TRBV7-9 and TRBJ2-1; D is uncertain. This CDR3 contains 14 residues. In germline, CDR1 is SEHNR, CDR2 FQNEAQ (reference sequence). V shed 1 base and J shed 0 bases, with 4 bases lying between them. CDR3 DNA: TGTGCCAGCAGCTTAGAGAGCTCCTACAATGAGCAGTTCTTC. It is translated as CASSLESSYNEQFF. The full variable domain, in which reference TRBV7-9 and TRBJ2-1 provide the parts outside the CDR3, is DTGVSQNPRHKITKRGQNVTFRCDPISEHNRLYWYRQTLGQGPEFLTYFQNEAQLEKSRLLSDRFSAERPKGSFSTLEIQRTEQGDSAMYLCASSLESSYNEQFFGPGTRLTVL.

In regard to this clone: Other DNA sequences in this sample translate to the same CDR3. The CDR3 nucleotides are TGTGCCAGCAGCCCGGACAGCAACTATGGCTACACCTTC. Amino acid sequence: CASSPDSNYGYTF. The chain has TRBV7-3 and TRBJ1-2, with D perhaps matching TRBD1 (6 bases). Germline CDR1 is SGHTA and CDR2 is FQGTGA. Trimming removed 5 bases from V and 2 bases from J, with 9 bases in between. CDR3 length equals 13 residues.

The chain links TRBV7-9 to TRBJ2-5; 7 bases are a match to TRBD2. V gave up 4 bases and J gave up 2 bases; unmatched junction bases: 7. The CDR3 totals 15 residues. Germline V gene lookup returns CDR1 SEHNR and CDR2 FQNEAQ (reference sequence). CDR3 sequence reads: CASSSSSGRQETQYF. The CDR3 coding sequence is TGTGCCAGCAGCTCCTCTAGCGGAAGGCAAGAGACCCAGTACTTC.

This chain joins TRBV9 and TRBJ1-2, with D possibly being TRBD1 (6 bases). This CDR3 region has 15 residues. V was clipped by 1 base and J by 3 bases, with 13 bases between them. CDR1 and CDR2 (germline): SGDLS, YYNGEE. CDR3 nucleotides: TGTGCCAGCAGCGTATTATCCAGGGGTGACTATGGCTACACCTTC. Translating it yields CASSVLSRGDYGYTF.

V and J are TRBV6-1 and TRBJ2-7; 11 bases line up with TRBD1. V lost 2 bases to trimming and J lost 3 bases; unmatched junction nucleotides: 9. The CDR3 extends over 17 amino acids. CDR1 and CDR2 (germline): MNHNS, SASEGT. Here the CDR3 DNA reads TGTGCCAGCAGTGAACGGACAGGGGGCACTATTAACTACGAGCAGTACTTC. This codes for CASSERTGGTINYEQYF.

The rearrangement uses TRBV11-3 and TRBJ2-3, with TRBD2 matching 8 bases. The CDR3 totals 15 residues. Trimming at V came to 1 base and at J to 0 bases, leaving 0 bases not matched to a gene. Per the germline V gene, CDR1 is SGHNT and CDR2 is YENEEA. CDR3 sequence (DNA): TGTGCCAGCAGCTTAGCGGGAGGGAGCACAGATACGCAGTATTTT. Protein: CASSLAGGSTDTQYF.

V gene TRBV27 combines with J gene TRBJ1-2, with 7 bases matching TRBD1. CDR1 is MNHEY and CDR2 is SMNVEV in the germline V gene (reference sequence). V was pared by 6 bases and J by 0 bases, with 1 base of the junction left unmatched. The length of the CDR3 is 13 residues. CDR3: CASRGTANYGYTF. The CDR3 nucleotides are TGTGCCAGCAGGGGGACAGCTAACTATGGCTACACCTTC.

The V gene is TRBV19, the J gene TRBJ1-2, with 7 nucleotides matching TRBD1. V lost 3 bases to trimming and J lost 4 bases; unmatched junction nucleotides: 2. Germline V CDR1 and CDR2: LNHDA, SQIVND (reference sequence). The CDR3 runs to 13 residues. The CDR3 is CASSMGTAYGYTF. CDR3 DNA sequence: TGTGCCAGTAGTATGGGGACAGCCTATGGCTACACCTTC.

The chain couples TRBV28 to TRBJ1-3; no clear D. The CDR3 has 14 residues. Trimming removed 6 bases from V and 0 bases from J, with 9 bases in between. Germline lookup yields CDR1 MDHEN and CDR2 SYDVKM. CDR3 in DNA: TGTGCCAGCAGAAGCCAGGACTCTGGAAACACCATATATTTT. Translated: CASRSQDSGNTIYF.

CDR3 nucleotide sequence: TGTGCCAGCAGTTTAGATAACTATGGCTACACCTTC. Encoded protein: CASSLDNYGYTF. The rearrangement uses TRBV6-6 and TRBJ1-2; no clear D. The CDR3 loop spans 12 amino acids. V was shortened by 4 bases and J by 1 base, with 4 bases between the two germline ends. The germline CDR1 and CDR2 sequences are MNHNY and SVGAGI (reference sequence).

This chain joins TRBV19 and TRBJ1-1, with 8 bases matching TRBD1. J gave up 0 bases and V 5 bases, and 2 bases lay outside the gene matches. Germline CDR1 is LNHDA and CDR2 is SQIVND (reference sequence). This CDR3 spans 14 amino acids. CDR3 DNA sequence: TGTGCCAGTAGTTTGGGACAGGTGAACACTGAAGCTTTCTTT. Amino acid sequence: CASSLGQVNTEAFF.

This sequence joins TRBV20-1 and TRBJ2-7; 8 bases match TRBD2. V dropped 3 bases and J dropped 2; count of bases not matched to a gene: 3. Germline V lookup: CDR1 DFQATT, CDR2 SNEGSKA (reference sequence). The length of the CDR3 is 13 residues. CDR3 nucleotide sequence: TGCAGTGCTAGTCTACTAGCGGCCTACGAGCAGTACTTC. Translating it yields CSASLLAAYEQYF.

The J gene is TRBJ1-4, the V gene TRBV28; D unresolved. The CDR3 sequence is 11 residues long. The V end lost 7 bases, the J end lost 8 bases, and 8 bases lay between the germline ends. Germline V gene data show CDR1 as MDHEN and CDR2 as SYDVKM. For the CDR3, the DNA is TGTGCCAGCACCCTTGGGGAAAAACTGTTTTTT. Translated, it gives CASTLGEKLFF.

This clone was found once. The chain recombines TRBV5-8 with TRBJ1-2, with D possibly matching TRBD1 (6 bases). This CDR3 spans 16 amino acids. CDR1 and CDR2 from the germline V gene are SGHTS and YDEGEE. The V gene lost 2 bases and the J gene lost 4 bases, with 18 bases spanning the gap. The chain's CDR3 is CASSFASGGAIYGYTF. For the CDR3, the DNA is TGTGCCAGCAGCTTTGCCAGCGGGGGGGCGATCTATGGCTACACCTTC.

This sequence joins TRBV20-1 and TRBJ2-1; 8 nucleotides match TRBD2. The CDR3 is 15 amino acids. Germline V CDR1 and CDR2: DFQATT, SNEGSKA (reference sequence). The junction had 7 bases not matched to a gene; V was cut back by 3 bases and J by 3 bases. The CDR3 sequence: CSASQASGFYNEQFF. CDR3 DNA sequence: TGCAGTGCTAGTCAGGCTAGCGGGTTCTACAATGAGCAGTTCTTC.

The chain recombines TRBV3-1 (or the pseudogene TRBV3-2) with TRBJ2-1, with TRBD2 identical over 10 bases. This CDR3 comprises 15 residues. Trimming cost V 4 bases and J 5 bases; bases outside gene matches: 5. The V gene's germline CDR1 is LGHDT and CDR2 YNNKEL (reference sequence). The CDR3: CASSLSGGTHNEQFF. The CDR3 DNA follows: TGTGCCAGCAGCCTTAGCGGGGGGACCCACAATGAGCAGTTCTTC.

The chain carries TRBV9 and TRBJ1-2, with 11 bases that match TRBD1. The trim removed 2 bases at V and 8 bases at J, leaving 11 bases unmatched. There are 16 residues in the CDR3. Germline V gives CDR1 SGDLS, CDR2 YYNGEE. CDR3 in amino acids: CASSVDPGTGGRGYTF. CDR3 in DNA: TGTGCCAGCAGCGTCGATCCCGGGACAGGGGGTCGGGGCTACACCTTC.

The chain links TRBV24-1 to TRBJ2-3; unclear D gene. The CDR3 totals 12 residues. Germline CDR1 is KGHDR and CDR2 is SFDVKD. The V end lost 9 bases, the J end lost 4 bases, and 10 bases lay between the germline ends. The CDR3 spells CATSPGSDTQYF. CDR3 in DNA: TGTGCCACCTCTCCGGGTTCAGATACGCAGTATTTT.

This sequence joins TRBV9 and TRBJ2-1, with 10 nucleotides matching TRBD2. This CDR3 spans 16 amino acids. V was pared by 3 bases and J by 5 bases, with 8 bases of the junction left unmatched. Germline lookup yields CDR1 SGDLS and CDR2 YYNGEE. The CDR3 region has the DNA TGTGCCAGCAGCGCCCGCACTAGCGGGAACGACAATGAGCAGTTCTTC. It codes for CASSARTSGNDNEQFF. Complete variable domain (other parts from reference TRBV9 and TRBJ2-1): DSGVTQTPKHLITATGQRVTLRCSPRSGDLSVYWYQQSLDQGLQFLIQYYNGEERAKGNILERFSAQQFPDLHSELNLSSLELGDSALYFCASSARTSGNDNEQFFGPGTRLTVL.

The DNA of the CDR3 is TGTGCCAGCAGCCGGGACAGAGAGACCCAGTACTTC. Its translation is CASSRDRETQYF. The chain links TRBV7-8 to TRBJ2-5; 7 nucleotides line up with TRBD1. The CDR3 contains 12 residues. The V gene's germline CDR1 is SGHVS and CDR2 FQNEAQ. V was pared by 5 bases and J by 4 bases, with 1 base of the junction left unmatched.

The chain carries TRBV30 and TRBJ1-5; D unclear. This CDR3 is built from 14 residues. Germline V gene data show CDR1 as GTSNPN and CDR2 as SVGIG (reference sequence). Trimming removed 0 bases at V and 0 bases at J, with 6 bases between. This chain's CDR3 is CAWSVEGSNQPQHF. The CDR3 DNA reads TGTGCCTGGAGTGTGGAAGGTAGCAATCAGCCCCAGCATTTT.